The rows below give T cell receptor beta chains drawn from one sample of a study of blood T cell repertoires in COVID-19. Clones were sequenced by immunoSEQ multiplex PCR, and TCRdb holds only the in-frame ones, with some missing. The table records fewer than 100,000 clones, 86% of them present only once. Sequencing was performed on peripheral blood. The receptor set was obtained from an elderly man in a cohort sampled during active COVID-19. Each CDR3 is given with its conserved first and last residue. The D gene is left open where the match is weak. Size tells how often a clone was seen (once, few, many) or the class of an expanded clone, and some rows leave it out.

j_gene | abundance | d_gene | v_gene | CDR3aa | CDR3nt
TRBJ2-7 | few | NA | TRBV6-6 | CASSYSTDYEQYF | TGTGCCAGCAGTTACTCAACAGATTACGAGCAGTACTTC
TRBJ1-6 | NA | TRBD1 | TRBV7-2 | CASSLVQGNSPLHF | TGTGCCAGCAGCTTAGTACAGGGGAATTCACCCCTCCACTTT
TRBJ2-2 | NA | TRBD2 | TRBV5-1 | CASSFGASGGTGELFF | TGCGCCAGCAGCTTTGGGGCTAGCGGTGGCACCGGGGAGCTGTTTTTT
TRBJ1-2 | once | TRBD1 | TRBV5-1 | CASSLLTGPARDYGYTF | TGCGCCAGCAGCTTGTTGACAGGGCCAGCTCGTGACTATGGCTACACCTTC
TRBJ2-1 | NA | TRBD1 | TRBV10-2 | CATSGQNYNEQFF | TGCGCCACCTCGGGACAGAATTACAATGAGCAGTTCTTC
TRBJ1-6 | NA | NA | TRBV7-3 | CASSPLGPNSPLHF | TGTGCCAGCAGCCCCTTGGGCCCGAATTCACCCCTCCACTTT
TRBJ1-6 | NA | NA | TRBV6-5 | CASSGLLINSPLHF | TGTGCCAGCAGCGGACTACTCATCAATTCACCCCTCCACTTT
TRBJ2-2 | NA | TRBD2 | TRBV19 | CASSMGRGNGELFF | TGTGCCAGTAGTATGGGGCGGGGGAACGGGGAGCTGTTTTTT
TRBJ1-4 | NA | TRBD1 | TRBV4-1 | CASSHRDRVNEKLFF | TGCGCCAGCAGCCATCGGGACAGGGTTAATGAAAAACTGTTTTTT
TRBJ1-4 | NA | NA | TRBV20-1 | CSASSTGFNEKLFF | TGCAGTGCTAGTTCCACAGGGTTTAATGAAAAACTGTTTTTT
TRBJ1-1 | NA | NA | TRBV4-3 | CASSHLDRNTEAFF | TGCGCCAGCAGCCATCTTGACAGGAACACTGAAGCTTTCTTT
TRBJ1-1 | NA | NA | TRBV27 | CASSLLGQGTAFF | TGTGCCAGCAGTTTGTTGGGCCAGGGGACGGCTTTCTTT
TRBJ2-1 | NA | NA | TRBV5-1 | CASRSQGNNEQFF | TGCGCCAGCAGGTCCCAGGGTAATAATGAGCAGTTCTTC
TRBJ2-5 | NA | NA | TRBV18 | CASSPGQQETQYF | TGTGCCAGCTCACCTGGACAGCAAGAGACCCAGTACTTC
TRBJ2-1 | NA | NA | TRBV19 | CASSMRENEQFF | TGTGCCAGTAGTATGAGAGAGAATGAGCAGTTCTTC